The 26 T cell receptor beta chains below were found in one sample sequenced in a study of post-analysis software for immune sequencing data. Study results and caveats: Patients showed TRBV5-6, TRBV5-1 and TRBV20-1 among roughly five TRBV segments more frequent than in controls.

Unique molecular identifiers were built into the TCR beta cDNA libraries. MiXCR was run by TCRdb on the PCR reads, yielding one entry per CDR3 protein. The table has more than 450,000 distinct CDR3 sequences, 30% to 40% seen once. No antigen has been assigned to these receptors. The sample was blood. All receptors come from a girl between 2 and 17 years old with multiple sclerosis.

This chain joins TRBV29-1 and TRBJ2-2; 10 bases fit TRBD2. V shed 6 bases and J 4 bases; nucleotides not matched to a gene: 5. The CDR3 is 14 amino acids. Germline CDR1 is SQVTM and CDR2 is ANQGSEA. As DNA, the CDR3 is TGCAGCGTCGGACTAGCGGTCTTCACCGGGGAGCTGTTTTTT. Its protein product is CSVGLAVFTGELFF.

This clonotype was observed a few times. One junction end does not reproduce the germline sequence, and a read error may be involved. The V and J genes are TRBV11-2 and TRBJ1-1, with D possibly being TRBD1 (5 bases). Germline lookup yields CDR1 SGHAT and CDR2 FQNNGV. The CDR3 extends over 14 amino acids. The CDR3 nucleotides are TGTACCAGCAGCTTAGGTACAGGGAACACTGAAGCTTTCTTT. It specifies CTSSLGTGNTEAFF.

This clonotype was seen many times. The chain combines TRBV20-1 with TRBJ2-1; 9 positions match TRBD2. Germline CDR1 is DFQATT and CDR2 is SNEGSKA (reference sequence). The trim removed 0 bases at V and 5 bases at J, leaving 5 bases unmatched. The CDR3 totals 15 residues. The CDR3 DNA follows: TGCAGTGCTAGAGATGGACTAGCGACGGACAATGAGCAGTTCTTC. Amino acids: CSARDGLATDNEQFF.

A single count supports this clonotype. The chain recombines TRBV5-1 with TRBJ1-4, with D hard to call. CDR1 and CDR2 (germline): SGHRS, YFSETQ. Trimming removed 0 bases at V and 0 bases at J, with 9 bases between. The CDR3 totals 16 residues. The CDR3 reads CASSLEPAATNEKLFF. The CDR3 bases are TGCGCCAGCAGCTTGGAACCGGCGGCAACTAATGAAAAACTGTTTTTT.

The V and J genes are TRBV15 and TRBJ1-2, with 8 bases identical to TRBD1. Per the germline V gene, CDR1 is LNHNV and CDR2 is YYDKDF (reference sequence). With V trimmed by 3 bases and J by 1 base, 4 bases remained unmatched. The CDR3 contains 15 residues. The CDR3 reads CATSSQQGVNYGYTF. The CDR3 bases are TGTGCCACCAGCAGCCAACAGGGGGTTAACTATGGCTACACCTTC.

This clonotype was counted only a few times. The V and J genes are TRBV7-2 and TRBJ1-2; D gene uncertain. V lost 0 bases and J 4 bases, leaving 12 bases between the germline ends. The germline CDR1 and CDR2 sequences are SGHTA and FQGNSA. CDR3 length: 15 residues. DNA of the CDR3: TGTGCCAGCAGCTTAGCTGGTCCGGGAGCCTATGGCTACACCTTC. Translating it yields CASSLAGPGAYGYTF.

This chain joins TRBV27 and TRBJ2-3, with TRBD2 matching 8 bases. Germline CDR1 and CDR2: MNHEY and SMNVEV (reference sequence). Trimming cost V 6 bases and J 2 bases; bases outside gene matches: 10. The CDR3 runs to 16 residues. The CDR3 DNA reads as TGTGCCAGCAGCCCTCCCACGGGGGGGGTCACAGATACGCAGTATTTT. It is translated as CASSPPTGGVTDTQYF.

The chain couples TRBV19 to TRBJ2-3; D is ambiguous. This CDR3 comprises 12 residues. V lost 0 bases and J lost 7, with 5 bases in between. Germline CDR1 reads LNHDA; CDR2 reads SQIVND (reference sequence). Here the CDR3 DNA reads TGTGCCAGTAGTATAGAGGATAATACGCAGTATTTT. Amino acid sequence: CASSIEDNTQYF.

Only a few counts were recorded for this clonotype. The rearrangement joins TRBV4-1 to TRBJ1-2; TRBD1 is a possible D gene (5 bases). Germline lookup yields CDR1 MGHRA and CDR2 YSYEKL. Trimming removed 0 bases from V and 6 bases from J, with 17 bases in between. This CDR3 is built from 16 residues. The CDR3 protein is CASSQDPVGPGHGYTF. In DNA, the CDR3 is TGCGCCAGCAGCCAAGATCCGGTGGGGCCAGGGCATGGCTACACCTTC.

This clonotype was observed a few times. The CDR3 loop reads CASSSGRGDKNIQYF. The DNA of the CDR3 is TGCGCCAGCAGCTCGGGACGGGGGGACAAAAACATTCAGTACTTC. The chain links TRBV5-1 to TRBJ2-4; 7 positions match TRBD2. The J segment lost 3 bases and the V segment lost 3 bases, leaving 6 bases of the junction unmatched. CDR1 and CDR2 (germline): SGHRS, YFSETQ. This CDR3 comprises 15 residues.

The table lists this clonotype with a few counts. The rearrangement joins TRBV10-3 to TRBJ1-2; TRBD1 matches at 7 bases. The CDR3 spans 13 residues. V shed 2 bases and J 13 bases; nucleotides not matched to a gene: 10. CDR1 is ENHRY and CDR2 is SYGVKD in the germline V gene. The CDR3 DNA is TGTGCCATCAGTGAGCACGAGACAGGGCTCACCACCTTC. Amino acid sequence: CAISEHETGLTTF.

A few counts support this clonotype. J is TRBJ2-3 and V is TRBV4-1, with D tentatively TRBD1 or TRBD2 (5 bases each). Deletions cut 0 bases from V and 3 bases from J, with 16 bases between. Per germline, CDR1 MGHRA and CDR2 YSYEKL. The CDR3 covers 17 residues. The CDR3 bases are TGCGCCAGCAGCCAAGATACCCCCGGGACCGCAACAGATACGCAGTATTTT. This codes for CASSQDTPGTATDTQYF.

The chain has TRBV9 and TRBJ2-3; D uncertain. The length of the CDR3 is 12 residues. V shed 2 bases and J shed 5 bases, with 6 bases lying between them. Germline V gives CDR1 SGDLS, CDR2 YYNGEE. The CDR3 nucleotides are TGTGCCAGCAGCGTCCAAGAAGATACGCAGTATTTT. It specifies CASSVQEDTQYF.

The CDR3 sequence: CASSQDPGQGGTEAFF. In nucleotides, the CDR3 is TGCGCCAGCAGCCAAGATCCGGGACAGGGGGGCACTGAAGCTTTCTTT. The chain links TRBV4-1 to TRBJ1-1; 11 bases agree with TRBD1. The V gene end was trimmed by 0 bases and the J gene end by 4 bases; junction bases not matched to a gene: 4. The CDR3 is 16 residues long. The germline CDR1 and CDR2 sequences are MGHRA and YSYEKL.

CDR3 region: CSVGSIDLDTQYF. The CDR3 DNA reads as TGCAGCGTTGGTTCTATCGACTTGGATACGCAGTATTTT. The chain links TRBV29-1 to TRBJ2-3; D uncertain. Germline V gives CDR1 SQVTM, CDR2 ANQGSEA. This CDR3 is 13 amino acids long. Trimming cost V 4 bases and J 6 bases, with 14 bases left between them.

This clonotype has only one observation. The V and J genes are TRBV6-5 and TRBJ1-1; D might be TRBD1 (5 bases). The CDR3 consists of 16 residues. Germline V gene sequence: CDR1 MNHEY, CDR2 SVGAGI. Trimming took off 3 bases at V and 3 bases at J, with 17 bases between the two ends. The CDR3 coding sequence is TGTGCCAGCAGTTATACACAACGGGGGTCCGACACTGAAGCTTTCTTT. It specifies CASSYTQRGSDTEAFF.

This clonotype was seen at least ten times. This chain uses TRBV5-1 with TRBJ2-7; D possibly uses TRBD1 or TRBD2 (6 bases each). Germline lookup yields CDR1 SGHRS and CDR2 YFSETQ. Trimming removed 5 bases at V and 6 bases at J, with 15 bases between. CDR3 length equals 13 residues. CDR3 region: CASRRGERGEQYF. The CDR3 DNA follows: TGCGCCAGCAGAAGGGGGGAGCGAGGCGAGCAGTACTTC.

This chain uses TRBV4-2 with TRBJ1-1; D gene uncertain. The CDR3 length is 17 residues. CDR1 and CDR2 from the germline V gene are LGHNA and YNFKEQ. V was pared by 0 bases and J by 1 base, with 15 bases between. Here the CDR3 DNA reads TGTGCCAGCAGCCAAGACGTAGGTGGACTTACGAACACTGAAGCTTTCTTT. Its protein product is CASSQDVGGLTNTEAFF.

This chain connects TRBV6-1 to TRBJ2-7, with TRBD1 matching 7 bases. The CDR3 length is 14 residues. Trimming removed 7 bases from V and 6 bases from J; junction bases left unmatched: 12. Per germline, CDR1 MNHNS and CDR2 SASEGT. The CDR3 reads CASTIRTGAVEQYF. The CDR3 bases are TGTGCCAGCACGATTAGGACAGGAGCGGTCGAGCAGTACTTC.

V is TRBV7-9 and J is TRBJ2-1; D might be TRBD1 or TRBD2, each matching 6 bases. Germline loops: CDR1 SEHNR, CDR2 FQNEAQ (reference sequence). V lost 4 bases and J 7 bases, leaving 14 bases between the germline ends. The CDR3 sequence is 14 residues long. In nucleotides, the CDR3 is TGTGCCAGCAGCTATAAGGGGGGTAGGAATGAGCAGTTCTTC. The encoded protein is CASSYKGGRNEQFF.

With respect to this clonotype: With a much larger clone just one base away, this may be a read error. This sequence joins TRBV7-8 and TRBJ2-1; 10 bases map to TRBD1. The better agreement between TRBJ2-7 and the DNA end casts doubt on the J call. In germline, CDR1 is SGHVS, CDR2 FQNEAQ. The CDR3 runs to 15 residues. The CDR3 sequence is CASSWDRGFYNEQYF. In nucleotides, the CDR3 is TGTGCCAGCAGCTGGGACAGGGGCTTCTACAATGAGCAGTACTTC.

The chain combines TRBV10-1 with TRBJ2-1, with D unresolved. V lost 0 bases and J lost 5, with 8 bases in between. CDR1 and CDR2 from the germline V gene are WNHNN and SYGVQD (reference sequence). The CDR3 loop spans 14 amino acids. The CDR3 sequence: CASSESTENNEQFF. In nucleotides, the CDR3 is TGCGCCAGCAGTGAGTCAACAGAGAACAATGAGCAGTTCTTC.

The J gene is TRBJ1-2, the V gene TRBV11-2; D not certain. Per the germline V gene, CDR1 is SGHAT and CDR2 is FQNNGV. V lost 5 bases and J 8 bases, leaving 18 bases between the germline ends. The CDR3 consists of 14 residues. The CDR3 here is CASSPSRLTMGYTF. The CDR3 DNA is TGTGCCAGCAGCCCCTCCCGCCTAACTATGGGCTACACCTTC.

This sequence joins TRBV13 and TRBJ2-1; D not certain. Germline lookup yields CDR1 PRHDT and CDR2 FYEKMQ (reference sequence). V lost 5 bases and J 7 bases, leaving 15 bases between the germline ends. The CDR3 contains 14 residues. CDR3 coding DNA: TGTGCCAGCAGCCTCGGGCCTATGGGGAATGAGCAGTTCTTC. Translated: CASSLGPMGNEQFF. The variable domain in full, with the rest retrieved from reference TRBV13 and TRBJ2-1, is AAGVIQSPRHLIKEKRETATLKCYPIPRHDTVYWYQQGPGQDPQFLISFYEKMQSDKGSIPDRFSAQQFSDYHSELNMSSLELGDSALYFCASSLGPMGNEQFFGPGTRLTVL.

This clonotype came up a few times. The chain has TRBV5-1 and TRBJ2-4; TRBD2 might be the D (6 bases). Germline V gives CDR1 SGHRS, CDR2 YFSETQ. Trimming removed 2 bases at V and 2 bases at J, with 14 bases between. This CDR3 region has 16 residues. The DNA for the CDR3 is TGCGCCAGCAGCTTTGGTCCCGGAGGGTCCAAAAACATTCAGTACTTC. It translates to CASSFGPGGSKNIQYF. Combining the CDR3 with reference TRBV5-1 and TRBJ2-4 gives the whole variable domain KAGVTQTPRYLIKTRGQQVTLSCSPISGHRSVSWYQQTPGQGLQFLFEYFSETQRNKGNFPGRFSGRQFSNSRSEMNVSTLELGDSALYLCASSFGPGGSKNIQYFGAGTRLSVL.

This clonotype has a count of ten or more. The rearrangement joins TRBV29-1 to TRBJ2-7; 7 bases match TRBD1. Unmatched junction bases numbered 3, after V lost 6 bases and J lost 4 bases. The CDR3 covers 11 residues. Germline CDR1 reads SQVTM; CDR2 reads ANQGSEA. CDR3 region: CSVGTVYEQYF. The CDR3, as DNA: TGCAGCGTCGGGACAGTGTACGAGCAGTACTTC.